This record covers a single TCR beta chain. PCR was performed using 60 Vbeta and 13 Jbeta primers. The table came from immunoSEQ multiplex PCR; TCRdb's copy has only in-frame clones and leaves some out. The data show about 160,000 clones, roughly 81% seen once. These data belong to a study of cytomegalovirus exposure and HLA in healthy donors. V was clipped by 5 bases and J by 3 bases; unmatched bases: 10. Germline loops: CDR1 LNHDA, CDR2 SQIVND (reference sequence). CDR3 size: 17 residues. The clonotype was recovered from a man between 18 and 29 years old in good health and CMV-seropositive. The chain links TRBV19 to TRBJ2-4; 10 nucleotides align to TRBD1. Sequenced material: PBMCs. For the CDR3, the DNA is TGTGCCAGTAGTTTCTTTGGGACAGGGGTCGACAAAAACATTCAGTACTTC. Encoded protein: CASSFFGTGVDKNIQYF.